This TCR beta chain was documented in a study of CD8+CD57+ T cells in acquired aplastic anemia. Overall study context: Where healthy donors were concerned, CD4+ cells averaged around 9.9 million reads. General observations from the study: Controls and patients did not differ significantly in CD8+ Simpson's diversity. Comparison of patients with controls identified some 29 shared CD8+ CDR3 sequences.

V was clipped by 4 bases and J by 0 bases, with 9 bases between them. Germline CDR1 reads SQVTM; CDR2 reads ANQGSEA. The CDR3 has 13 residues. With respect to this clonotype: As yet, its antigen is unknown.

Profiling that covered TCR beta VDJ and CDR3 relied on genomic DNA as its template. TCRdb re-analysed the reads in MiXCR, keeping a single row per CDR3 protein. Of approximately 200,000 distinct CDR3 sequences listed, about 53% were seen once; the top ten hold roughly 15%. Material: sorted CD4+, CD8+, or CD8+CD57+ T cells (not recorded which) from PBMCs. The TCR comes from a human donor in good health, serving as a control. V usage is TRBV29-1 and J usage is TRBJ1-1; D perhaps matches TRBD1 (5 bases). The CDR3 sequence: CSVGGTMNTEAFF. CDR3 sequence (DNA): TGCAGCGTTGGGGGGACCATGAACACTGAAGCTTTCTTT.